These 15 T cell receptor beta chains originate from one sample sequenced in a study of blood T cell repertoires in COVID-19. Here immunoSEQ multiplex PCR was the method, and the copy in TCRdb shows in-frame clones only, minus some. This table has about 190,000 clones, more than 75% appearing once. Sequencing was done on a sample of PBMCs or T cells enriched from blood (not recorded which). The source of these receptors is a young woman who had recovered from COVID-19.

J is TRBJ2-5 and V is TRBV30; weak D call: TRBD1 (6 bases). The V gene lost 2 bases and the J gene lost 3 bases, with 16 bases spanning the gap. The germline CDR1 and CDR2 sequences are GTSNPN and SVGIG (reference sequence). This CDR3 has 15 residues. This CDR3 is CAWSHRDTQEETQYF. The CDR3 DNA is TGTGCCTGGAGTCATAGGGACACTCAGGAAGAGACCCAGTACTTC.

V usage is TRBV5-1 and J usage is TRBJ1-1; 10 bases agree with TRBD1. Germline assignment: CDR1 SGHRS and CDR2 YFSETQ. The J segment lost 5 bases and the V segment lost 0 bases, leaving 1 base of the junction unmatched. This CDR3 region has 14 residues. CDR3 sequence: CASSLGDRGTEAFF. DNA of the CDR3: TGCGCCAGCAGCTTGGGGGACAGGGGAACTGAAGCTTTCTTT.

This clone was seen just once. The chain links TRBV2 to TRBJ2-5, with TRBD2 as a possible D gene (6 bases). The germline V and J ends were trimmed by 10 bases and 3 bases, with 18 bases remaining between them. The CDR3 is 14 amino acids. Germline CDR1 reads SNHLY; CDR2 reads FYNNEI. The CDR3 coding sequence is TGTGCCACTCGTAGCGGCGGGTGGGAAGAGACCCAGTACTTC. Its translation: CATRSGGWEETQYF.

The gene calls are TRBV10-2 and TRBJ1-5; D is unclear. The CDR3 sequence is 14 residues long. Trimming removed 4 bases at V and 0 bases at J, with 7 bases between. Germline CDR1 WSHSY, CDR2 SAAADI. The CDR3: CASSASGSNQPQHF. DNA of the CDR3: TGCGCCAGCAGTGCATCCGGTAGCAATCAGCCCCAGCATTTT.

The chain uses TRBV4-1 and TRBJ1-2; 7 nucleotides agree with TRBD1. The germline CDR1 and CDR2 sequences are MGHRA and YSYEKL. With V trimmed by 5 bases and J by 8 bases, 14 bases remained unmatched. This CDR3 spans 15 amino acids. CDR3 bases: TGCGCCAGCAGCAAAGGACAGGCGGATTTTTCGGGCTACACCTTC. It encodes CASSKGQADFSGYTF.

This clone occurred once. The chain is built from TRBV14 and TRBJ2-5; maybe TRBD2 (6 bases). The CDR3 consists of 18 residues. Per the germline V gene, CDR1 is SGHDN and CDR2 is FVKESK. The V and J ends lost 3 bases and 3 bases respectively, with 23 bases between them. Here the CDR3 DNA reads TGTGCCAGCAGCCAGGTTTGGTGGGACTTAACTAGAAAAGAGACCCAGTACTTC. It yields the protein CASSQVWWDLTRKETQYF.

The chain uses TRBV3-1 (or the pseudogene TRBV3-2) and TRBJ2-7; the D is unclear. CDR1 LGHDT and CDR2 YNNKEL come from the germline V gene (reference sequence). This CDR3 region has 12 residues. The ends were cut back, 2 bases at V and 4 bases at J, with 6 bases in the middle. CDR3 coding DNA: TGTGCCAGCAGCCAAAACTCTTACGAGCAGTACTTC. Amino acid sequence: CASSQNSYEQYF.

The rearrangement links TRBV15 to TRBJ2-7, with 13 nucleotides matching TRBD2. Germline CDR1 is LNHNV and CDR2 is YYDKDF (reference sequence). V shed 3 bases and J 6 bases; nucleotides not matched to a gene: 11. This CDR3 has 17 residues. In DNA form, the CDR3 reads TGTGCCACCAGCAGCCGGGTCGGACTAGCGGGAGTTTCCGAGCAGTACTTC. Amino acids: CATSSRVGLAGVSEQYF.

This chain links TRBV5-4 with TRBJ2-7; 16 nucleotides match TRBD2. V lost 0 bases, J lost 2 bases, and 8 bases stayed unmatched. CDR1 and CDR2 from the germline V gene are SGHNT and YYREEE (reference sequence). The CDR3 length is 19 residues. CDR3 nucleotide sequence: TGTGCCAGCAGCTTGGGCCCCGGGACTAGCGGGAGGGCCCCCTACGAGCAGTACTTC. Amino acid sequence: CASSLGPGTSGRAPYEQYF.

The genes are TRBV28 and TRBJ2-5, with TRBD2 matching over 9 bases. The V gene end was trimmed by 4 bases and the J gene end by 4 bases; junction bases not matched to a gene: 13. The CDR3 is made up of 17 amino acids. Germline CDR1 MDHEN, CDR2 SYDVKM. The CDR3 protein is CASSSPSAGGRGETQYF. CDR3 in DNA: TGTGCCAGCAGTTCTCCCTCGGCGGGAGGGCGGGGAGAGACCCAGTACTTC.

The V gene is TRBV4-1, the J gene TRBJ1-2; D not resolved. This CDR3 has 12 amino acids. Looked up from germline, CDR1 is MGHRA and CDR2 is YSYEKL. Trimming took off 4 bases at V and 4 bases at J, with 7 bases between the two ends. CDR3 in amino acids: CASSPGGYGYTF. In DNA form, the CDR3 reads TGCGCCAGCAGCCCGGGAGGCTATGGCTACACCTTC.

This clone has just a few counts. The rearrangement links TRBV12-2 to TRBJ1-3. TRBV12-2 counts as a pseudogene. The CDR3 sequence is 19 residues long. CDR3 residues: CASRLADSLGRNSGNTIYF. CDR3 DNA sequence: TGTGCAAGTCGCTTAGCGGACTCTCTGGGCAGGAACTCTGGAAACACCATATATTTT.

The chain links TRBV4-2 to TRBJ1-4, with a possible D match to TRBD1 (6 bases). The CDR3 extends over 15 amino acids. V was shortened by 1 base and J by 8 bases, with 14 bases between the two germline ends. Looked up from germline, CDR1 is LGHNA and CDR2 is YNFKEQ. The CDR3 region has the DNA TGTGCCAGCAGCCAAGTGGCGCAGGGGAACGAAAAACTGTTTTTT. Protein sequence: CASSQVAQGNEKLFF.

The CDR3 region is CASSLGRRGTYEQYF. The CDR3 coding sequence is TGTGCCAGCAGCTTAGGCCGGCGCGGAACCTACGAGCAGTACTTC. V is TRBV13 and J is TRBJ2-7; no clear D. The V end was cut by 0 bases, the J end by 2 bases, with 11 bases between. The length of the CDR3 is 15 residues. Per the germline V gene, CDR1 is PRHDT and CDR2 is FYEKMQ (reference sequence).

The V and J genes are TRBV5-1 and TRBJ2-3; tentative D call: TRBD2 (5 bases). The CDR3 loop spans 15 amino acids. Germline CDR1 and CDR2: SGHRS and YFSETQ. V was cut by 1 base and J by 3 bases, with 12 bases left in between. The CDR3 sequence: CASSLTGGQTDTQYF. The DNA of the CDR3 is TGCGCCAGCAGCTTGACTGGCGGGCAGACAGATACGCAGTATTTT. The whole variable domain, remainder taken from reference TRBV5-1 and TRBJ2-3, is KAGVTQTPRYLIKTRGQQVTLSCSPISGHRSVSWYQQTPGQGLQFLFEYFSETQRNKGNFPGRFSGRQFSNSRSEMNVSTLELGDSALYLCASSLTGGQTDTQYFGPGTRLTVL.